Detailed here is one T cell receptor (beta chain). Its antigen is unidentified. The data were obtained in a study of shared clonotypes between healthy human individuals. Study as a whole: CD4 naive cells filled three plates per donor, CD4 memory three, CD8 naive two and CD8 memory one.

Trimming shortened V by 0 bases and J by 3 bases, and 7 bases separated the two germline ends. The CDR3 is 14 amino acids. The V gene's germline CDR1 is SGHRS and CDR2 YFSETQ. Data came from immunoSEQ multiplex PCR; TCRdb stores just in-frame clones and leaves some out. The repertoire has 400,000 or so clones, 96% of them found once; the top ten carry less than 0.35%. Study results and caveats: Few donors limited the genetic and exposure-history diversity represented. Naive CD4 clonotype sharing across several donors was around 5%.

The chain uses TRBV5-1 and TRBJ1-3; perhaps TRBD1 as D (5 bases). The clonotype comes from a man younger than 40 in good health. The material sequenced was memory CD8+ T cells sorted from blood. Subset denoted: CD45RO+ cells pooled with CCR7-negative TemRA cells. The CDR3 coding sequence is TGCGCCAGCAGCTTGGCCAGGGTTGGAAACACCATATATTTT. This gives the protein CASSLARVGNTIYF.